This note documents a single TCR beta chain sequence. Its antigen is unknown. No per-base quality is available; no much larger clone lies one base away. Reading from cysteine to phenylalanine, the CDR3 counts 17 amino acids. The read is trimmed to its CDR3 DNA, 51 bases read in frame from base 1. From a lookup of the germline V gene, CDR1 and CDR2 are MDHEN and SYDVKM. From V the trimming removes 2 bases and from J it removes 0 bases, while the gene matches leave 10 bases of the junction unaccounted for. This record belongs to a study of cytomegalovirus exposure and HLA in healthy donors (dated by TCRdb to about 2017). Turning to the overall study: In an earlier analysis of around 540 of the donors, 250 to 350 Gb of sequence data and about 110 million unique TCR beta sequences from about 190 million T cells were reported. An early release that covered more than 550 HLA-typed donors contained around 330 gigabases of sequencing data and around 85 million unique TCR sequences. Among the roughly 370 genotyped donors, under 90% belonged to the genetic ancestry cluster associated with self-reported Caucasian donors. The study was designed to test whether signatures of past pathogen exposure could be identified by cataloging public T cell receptors. The study used immunosequencing to profile the T cell repertoires of some 600 subjects and linked those repertoires to cytomegalovirus serostatus. Along with the 666-subject first cohort, a separate validation cohort of 120 different subjects was used. To predict cytomegalovirus infection status, the study combined high-throughput TCR immunosequencing, statistical association of individual TCRs with disease status, and machine learning. In a later analysis, previously published TCR beta repertoires from more than 500 donors were re-analyzed and high-resolution HLA genotyping was added so that TCR occurrence patterns could be studied. Rather than using new phenotypic data, the later analysis identified candidate immune exposures from TCR beta sequences and from how often those sequences occurred across donors. An earlier analysis of 500 to 650 of the donors applied high-throughput TCR beta sequencing to assess whether each TCR beta V gene segment acted as functional or pseudogenic. Alongside the repertoire data, information on donor age, sex, ethnicity and CMV serostatus was compiled. Genome-wide SNP genotypes for about 55% of the 666 donors were used in a later genetic analysis, which treated that subset as a discovery cohort. All discovery cohort repertoires had been generated on a single sequencing platform. HLA typing covered class I and class II loci at four-digit resolution. The number of typed donors differed by locus: roughly 629-630 for A, B, C, DRB1 and DQB1; some 500 for DQA1; roughly 600 for DPA1; and around 470 for DPB1. Five DR-DQ haplotypes were handled as single units for association and clustering, since linkage in the cohort was strong. Across approximately 400 genotyped donors of the cohort, an average of about 220,000 unique TCR beta nucleotide sequences per donor were sequenced, and roughly a sixth of those sequences were non-productive. Study-level results and caveats: In a later analysis, HLA-associated TCR beta chains were found to be more clonally expanded and to have lower generation probabilities than equally common non-associated chains. The study gave a list of over 150 TCR beta chains associated with cytomegalovirus. The 87-base-pair reads could not distinguish some IMGT-functional V segments, including TRBV6-2 and TRBV6-3, so those segments were excluded. HLA typing was unavailable for some donors at each locus, so association tests used only the typed subset. Sequencing depth was assumed to be roughly uniform across donors in the presence/absence analyses, though that assumption may not hold. According to a later analysis, TCR association rates differed among HLA loci, with DRB1 alleles showing the most associated TCRs and HLA-C alleles showing the fewest. A later genetic analysis associated a missense DCLRE1C variant with V-gene and J-gene trimming of TCR beta chains, and an independent cohort replicated the association. Correlated functional status among segregating V segments might reflect linkage disequilibrium, but an unknown experimental factor could not be ruled out. A later analysis found that most CMV-associated TCR beta chains appeared HLA-restricted, with HLA associations seemingly driven largely by CMV exposure. In this cohort, only TCR beta chains were sequenced, and detectable features were limited by the absence of alpha or paired-chain data. It was suggested by the authors that the approach could potentially be generalized to other disease states and immunological phenotypes. In an earlier analysis of some 640 of the donors, most TCR beta V segments were observed in productive rearrangements about 87% or about 30% of the time, broadly matching IMGT annotations. Over 15 rarely observed V segments, including chromosome 9 orphons, were excluded from the earlier analysis of almost 600 of the donors because counts were too low. Most TCR sequences were observed very rarely across donors, whereas some public TCRs were present in many individuals. For the cohort, immune exposure information was limited to CMV serostatus. Strong co-occurrence of HLA alleles, especially DR and DQ, made assigning TCR associations to individual alleles difficult. The classifier was reported to diagnose cytomegalovirus status with high specificity and sensitivity in both the original cohort and the validation cohort. In vitro tests confirmed that a few of the cytomegalovirus-associated TCR beta chains recognize cytomegalovirus antigens. In a later genetic analysis, fewer N-insertions in productive TCRs were reported among donors in an Asian-associated ancestry cluster than the roughly 700-donor mean. In a later analysis, some 17,000 TCR beta sequences were associated with specific HLA alleles at a false discovery rate of 0.05. Several of the top co-occurrence clusters appeared to be linked to parvovirus B19, influenza, CMV and Epstein-Barr virus, according to a later analysis. A group of highly shared sequence variants was considered likely to be a technical artifact of the sequencing pipeline. A further reported finding was that TCR beta sequences accurately predicted the HLA-A and HLA-B alleles for most subjects in the first cohort.

The receptor library was made with the immunoSEQ multiplex PCR assay. For the multiplex PCR, a mixture combining 60 forward primers for TCR Vbeta segments and 13 reverse primers for TCR Jbeta segments was used. A multiplex PCR assay on genomic DNA amplified the CDR3 region of rearranged TCR beta genes. The amplified TCR beta libraries were sequenced on the Illumina HiSeq System as 87-base-pair reads. Processing in the source paper ran as follows. Across the 670 or so repertoires, a later analysis counted 60 million to 90 million unique TCR beta chains, roughly 11 million of which were shared by at least two donors. To remove PCR and sequencing errors, raw reads were error-corrected and collapsed into unique sequences using a nearest-neighbor algorithm that merged closely related sequences. To assign V, D and J gene segments, CDR3 sequences were aligned to IMGT reference sequences. For a sequence to be retained, at least a six-nucleotide match to both a V gene segment and a J gene segment was required. Rearrangements were called productive when the CDR3 lacked stop codons and stayed in frame with V and J; all others were non-productive. CDR3 was defined by IMGT convention, running from the second conserved V-encoded cysteine to the conserved J-encoded phenylalanine. In an earlier analysis of approximately 500 of the donors, sequences lacking an unambiguous match to a single V gene segment were excluded. In an earlier analysis of approximately 590 of the donors, a V segment was called functional when productive rearrangements were above 56.7%, and segregating when the standard deviation between donors exceeded 5%. A statistical classification framework was developed to diagnose cytomegalovirus status using the catalog of TCR beta chain sequences. In a later analysis, V and J genes were assigned by comparing TCR nucleotide sequences against IMGT/GENE-DB human TR gene sequences. The TCRdist pipeline was used in a later analysis to assign CDR3 sequences and most-parsimonious VDJ recombination scenarios. In a later analysis, each TCR beta chain was defined by its CDR3 amino acid sequence together with its V-gene family, and reads lacking a unique V-gene family were excluded. A later analysis removed roughly 590 highly shared, low-generation-probability nucleotide sequences to deal with suspected cross-contamination and a sequencing artifact. In a later analysis, a clonal expansion index was calculated for each public chain from normalized within-repertoire ranks of inferred template counts. In a later analysis, generation probabilities were computed with a VDJ recombination model fitted to out-of-frame rearrangements, and the resulting probabilities were checked against IGoR. In a later analysis, hypergeometric tests were used to score TCR-TCR, TCR-HLA and TCR-CMV co-occurrence, with a repertoire-size bias correction applied to TCR pairs. To estimate false discovery rates, a later analysis permuted the HLA or CMV assignments 20 times. In a later analysis, co-occurring TCRs were grouped using DBSCAN, with TCRdist sequence similarity added in when clustering inside HLA-allele-positive subsets. Repertoires with fewer than 30,000 or more than 120,000 public chains were left out of co-occurrence clustering, as were a handful of repertoires with anomalous nucleotide sharing. What TCRdb holds here is the immuneACCESS table cut down to in-frame rearrangements. Part of the clones is not present; checked against another copy, under half of the missing clones reflect an unresolved V gene, and the others are unexplained. V, J and clone size were drawn from that table, and D and trimming were deduced from the DNA. Counted in this sample were around 140,000 clones; around 78% of them appeared once. 1.5% to 1.9% of the sample comes from the top ten.

The cohort consisted of 600 to 700 healthy bone marrow donors. At the time of sampling, every cohort member was nominally healthy, though immune exposures that went unrecorded were likely present. The donor tested CMV seronegative, placing the donor among the 300 to 400 seronegative members of the cohort. A peripheral blood sample was collected from each donor, and TCR beta sequencing was performed on peripheral blood mononuclear cells. Genomic DNA extraction from the blood cell samples was performed with the Qiagen DNeasy Blood Extraction Kit. The V and J segments used are TRBV28 and TRBJ2-7; 7 middle bases align to TRBD1. The specimen sequenced was PBMCs. This receptor was taken from a middle-aged man in good health and CMV-seronegative. The encoded CDR3 is CASSLDSGQVVSYEQYF. The nucleotide sequence is TGTGCCAGCAGTTTAGACTCCGGACAGGTGGTCTCCTACGAGCAGTACTTC.